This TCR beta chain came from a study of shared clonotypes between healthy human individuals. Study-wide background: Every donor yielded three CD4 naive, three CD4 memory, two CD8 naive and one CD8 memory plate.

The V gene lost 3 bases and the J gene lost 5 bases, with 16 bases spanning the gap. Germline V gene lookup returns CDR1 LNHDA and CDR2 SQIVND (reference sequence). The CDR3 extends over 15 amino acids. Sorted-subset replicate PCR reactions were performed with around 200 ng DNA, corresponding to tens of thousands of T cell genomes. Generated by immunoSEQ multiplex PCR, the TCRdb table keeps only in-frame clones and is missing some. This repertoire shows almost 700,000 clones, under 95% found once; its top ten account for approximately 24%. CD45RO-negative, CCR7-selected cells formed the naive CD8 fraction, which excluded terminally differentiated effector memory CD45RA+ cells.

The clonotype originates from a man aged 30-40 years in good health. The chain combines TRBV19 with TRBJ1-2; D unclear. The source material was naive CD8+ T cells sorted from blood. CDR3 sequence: CASSIDPRAEYGYTF. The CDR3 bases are TGTGCCAGTAGTATTGATCCTCGAGCGGAATATGGCTACACCTTC. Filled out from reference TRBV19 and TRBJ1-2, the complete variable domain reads DGGITQSPKYLFRKEGQNVTLSCEQNLNHDAMYWYRQDPGQGLRLIYYSQIVNDFQKGDIAEGYSVSREKKESFPLTVTSAQKNPTAFYLCASSIDPRAEYGYTFGSGTRLTVV.